This is a list of T cell receptor beta chains from one sample in a study of blood T cell repertoires in COVID-19. The repertoire was sequenced with immunoSEQ multiplex PCR; TCRdb's copy has only in-frame clones and lacks some. This sample has 150,000 to 200,000 clones; approximately 85% occur once, and the top ten carry approximately 11%. Material: peripheral blood. All receptors come from a human donor with active or convalescent COVID-19. The donor label of this sample is uncertain. CDR3s include the opening cysteine and the closing phenylalanine or tryptophan. Each record gives: V gene, J gene, D gene, clone size, CDR3 DNA, CDR3 protein. D genes are given only for firm matches. Expanded clones are given a class, and other clones once, few, many or no size at all.

v_call: TRBV6-1
j_call: TRBJ2-1
d_call: NA
clone_size: NA
cdr3_nt: TGTGCCAGCAGTGAAGCGGGGCAGGGACTGTTCTTC
cdr3_aa: CASSEAGQGLFF

v_call: TRBV7-3
j_call: TRBJ2-7
d_call: TRBD1
clone_size: NA
cdr3_nt: TGTGCCAGCAGCCCGAATGACAGGGACGAGCAGTACTTC
cdr3_aa: CASSPNDRDEQYF

v_call: TRBV19
j_call: TRBJ2-1
d_call: NA
clone_size: NA
cdr3_nt: TGTGCCAGTAGACGGGCCGGGAGCTCCTACAATGAGCAGTTCTTC
cdr3_aa: CASRRAGSSYNEQFF

v_call: TRBV5-1
j_call: TRBJ2-7
d_call: NA
clone_size: NA
cdr3_nt: TGCGCCAGCAGCTCTTACAGGGTAACGTACGAGCAGTACTTC
cdr3_aa: CASSSYRVTYEQYF

v_call: TRBV13
j_call: TRBJ2-1
d_call: TRBD2
clone_size: NA
cdr3_nt: TGTGCCAGCAGCCCCGGACTAGCGGCGTACAATGAGCAGTTCTTC
cdr3_aa: CASSPGLAAYNEQFF

v_call: TRBV6-5
j_call: TRBJ1-2
d_call: NA
clone_size: NA
cdr3_nt: TGTGCCAGCAGTTACTCGAAGGTGGGAGGTGGCTACACCTTC
cdr3_aa: CASSYSKVGGGYTF

v_call: TRBV30
j_call: TRBJ1-2
d_call: NA
clone_size: NA
cdr3_nt: TGTGCCTGGAGGACAGCTAACTATGGCTACACCTTC
cdr3_aa: CAWRTANYGYTF

v_call: TRBV4-2
j_call: TRBJ2-7
d_call: TRBD1
clone_size: NA
cdr3_nt: TGTGCCAGCAGCCAAGGACAGGGAAGAGGCGAGCAGTACTTC
cdr3_aa: CASSQGQGRGEQYF

v_call: TRBV11-3
j_call: TRBJ1-1
d_call: TRBD1
clone_size: NA
cdr3_nt: TGTGCCAGCAGCCCCCCGGACAGGCGCACTGAAGCTTTCTTT
cdr3_aa: CASSPPDRRTEAFF

v_call: TRBV4-3
j_call: TRBJ1-2
d_call: NA
clone_size: NA
cdr3_nt: TGCGCCAGCAGCCAAGACACGAGGGACTACTATGGCTACACCTTC
cdr3_aa: CASSQDTRDYYGYTF

v_call: TRBV9
j_call: TRBJ1-2
d_call: TRBD1
clone_size: NA
cdr3_nt: TGTGCCAGCAGCGTAGGGGACAGGGGATATGGCTACACCTTC
cdr3_aa: CASSVGDRGYGYTF

v_call: TRBV28
j_call: TRBJ2-1
d_call: NA
clone_size: NA
cdr3_nt: TGTGCCAGCAGTATTGGGGGGGCACAAAATGAGCAGTTCTTC
cdr3_aa: CASSIGGAQNEQFF

v_call: TRBV4-2
j_call: TRBJ1-4
d_call: NA
clone_size: NA
cdr3_nt: TGTGCCAGCAGCCAAGAGGAAGGAGATGAAAAACTGTTTTTT
cdr3_aa: CASSQEEGDEKLFF

v_call: TRBV11-2
j_call: TRBJ2-1
d_call: NA
clone_size: NA
cdr3_nt: TGTGCCAGCAGCTTAGACTATGAGCAGTTCTTC
cdr3_aa: CASSLDYEQFF

v_call: TRBV4-1
j_call: TRBJ1-3
d_call: NA
clone_size: NA
cdr3_nt: TGCGCCAGCAGCCAAGATCCAGGGGCGGCTGGAAACACCATATATTTT
cdr3_aa: CASSQDPGAAGNTIYF

v_call: TRBV10-3
j_call: TRBJ2-5
d_call: TRBD2
clone_size: NA
cdr3_nt: TGTGCCATCACCGCAACTAGCGGGGGCCTGGGGGAGACCCAGTACTTC
cdr3_aa: CAITATSGGLGETQYF

v_call: TRBV7-2
j_call: TRBJ2-1
d_call: TRBD2
clone_size: NA
cdr3_nt: TGTGCCAGCAGCTTAAGTGCTAGCGGAGCATACAATGAGCAGTTCTTC
cdr3_aa: CASSLSASGAYNEQFF

v_call: TRBV6-5
j_call: TRBJ2-5
d_call: TRBD2
clone_size: once
cdr3_nt: TGTGCCAGCAGAACGGGAGGGGAAGAGACCCAGTACTTC
cdr3_aa: CASRTGGEETQYF

v_call: TRBV3-1/TRBV3-2
j_call: TRBJ2-5
d_call: TRBD2
clone_size: NA
cdr3_nt: TGTGCCAGCAGCCAGCTCGGGACTAGAGCCCGTGGTACAGAGACCCAGTACTTC
cdr3_aa: CASSQLGTRARGTETQYF

v_call: TRBV4-2
j_call: TRBJ1-1
d_call: TRBD1
clone_size: NA
cdr3_nt: TGTGCCAGCAGCCAGGGGACAGTCAACACTGAAGCTTTCTTT
cdr3_aa: CASSQGTVNTEAFF

v_call: TRBV6-5
j_call: TRBJ2-1
d_call: TRBD2
clone_size: NA
cdr3_nt: TGTGCCAGCAGTTACTCCGGGACTAGTCACCGCAATGAGCAGTTCTTC
cdr3_aa: CASSYSGTSHRNEQFF

v_call: TRBV7-2
j_call: TRBJ2-3
d_call: TRBD2
clone_size: NA
cdr3_nt: TGTGCCAGCAGCTTAGAAAGTAGCGGGGTAGATACGCAGTATTTT
cdr3_aa: CASSLESSGVDTQYF

v_call: TRBV28
j_call: TRBJ2-3
d_call: NA
clone_size: NA
cdr3_nt: TGTGCCAGCAGTTTCCCACAATCCACAGATACGCAGTATTTT
cdr3_aa: CASSFPQSTDTQYF

v_call: TRBV19
j_call: TRBJ1-1
d_call: NA
clone_size: NA
cdr3_nt: TGTGCCAGTAGTATGACAGTGAACACTGAAGCTTTCTTT
cdr3_aa: CASSMTVNTEAFF

v_call: TRBV7-6
j_call: TRBJ2-1
d_call: TRBD1
clone_size: NA
cdr3_nt: TGTGCCAGCAGCCCCGGGACAGCTCCCTACAATGAGCAGTTCTTC
cdr3_aa: CASSPGTAPYNEQFF

v_call: TRBV6-1
j_call: TRBJ2-1
d_call: TRBD1
clone_size: few
cdr3_nt: TGTGCCAGCAGTGAAGGACAGGGGGCGGTTGATGAGCAGTTCTTC
cdr3_aa: CASSEGQGAVDEQFF

v_call: TRBV13
j_call: TRBJ2-3
d_call: NA
clone_size: NA
cdr3_nt: TGTGCCAGCAGCTTAGTAACGGGGGGCAGTAGCACAGATACGCAGTATTTT
cdr3_aa: CASSLVTGGSSTDTQYF

v_call: TRBV5-1
j_call: TRBJ2-2
d_call: TRBD2
clone_size: NA
cdr3_nt: TGCGCCAGCAGCTTGGTGTTAGCGGGAGCAACGACGGGGGAGCTGTTTTTT
cdr3_aa: CASSLVLAGATTGELFF

v_call: TRBV10-3
j_call: TRBJ1-2
d_call: TRBD1
clone_size: NA
cdr3_nt: TGTGCCATCAGCACCAGTAAGGGACAGGGGTTTAATGGCTACACCTTC
cdr3_aa: CAISTSKGQGFNGYTF

v_call: TRBV12-3/TRBV12-4
j_call: TRBJ1-2
d_call: NA
clone_size: NA
cdr3_nt: TGTGCCAGCAGTTACAACAGGGATGGCTACACCTTC
cdr3_aa: CASSYNRDGYTF

v_call: TRBV4-2
j_call: TRBJ2-7
d_call: NA
clone_size: NA
cdr3_nt: TGTGCCAGCAGCCAAGAAGGTGGGGGCCCCAACTACGAGCAGTACTTC
cdr3_aa: CASSQEGGGPNYEQYF

v_call: TRBV7-9
j_call: TRBJ2-3
d_call: TRBD2
clone_size: NA
cdr3_nt: TGTGCCAGCAGCTTTGGACTAGCGACAGATACGCAGTATTTT
cdr3_aa: CASSFGLATDTQYF

v_call: TRBV9
j_call: TRBJ2-3
d_call: TRBD1
clone_size: NA
cdr3_nt: TGTGCCAGCAGCCCAACCCCGGGAACAGGGGCGTTCACAGATACGCAGTATTTT
cdr3_aa: CASSPTPGTGAFTDTQYF

v_call: TRBV11-2
j_call: TRBJ2-2
d_call: NA
clone_size: NA
cdr3_nt: TGTGCCAGCAGCTTGGAGAGCTCTTACACCGGGGAGCTGTTTTTT
cdr3_aa: CASSLESSYTGELFF

v_call: TRBV28
j_call: TRBJ2-7
d_call: NA
clone_size: NA
cdr3_nt: TGTGCCAGCAGTTTCAACAACGTCTACGAGCAGTACTTC
cdr3_aa: CASSFNNVYEQYF

v_call: TRBV18
j_call: TRBJ2-7
d_call: NA
clone_size: once
cdr3_nt: TGTGCCAGCTCACCACCATGGGGCAACGAGCAGTACTTC
cdr3_aa: CASSPPWGNEQYF

v_call: TRBV12-3/TRBV12-4
j_call: TRBJ2-3
d_call: NA
clone_size: NA
cdr3_nt: TGTGCCAGCAGTTTATACAGGACAGATACGCAGTATTTT
cdr3_aa: CASSLYRTDTQYF

v_call: TRBV10-3
j_call: TRBJ2-5
d_call: NA
clone_size: NA
cdr3_nt: TGTGCCATCAGTGAGGCCGGAGAGACCCAGTACTTC
cdr3_aa: CAISEAGETQYF

v_call: TRBV15
j_call: TRBJ2-5
d_call: NA
clone_size: NA
cdr3_nt: TGTGCCACCAGCAGAGGGGGTTGGGGTAGCGGACAAGAGACCCAGTACTTC
cdr3_aa: CATSRGGWGSGQETQYF

v_call: TRBV5-1
j_call: TRBJ2-5
d_call: TRBD1
clone_size: NA
cdr3_nt: TGCGCCAGCAGTACCGGGACAGCTAAAGAGACCCAGTACTTC
cdr3_aa: CASSTGTAKETQYF

v_call: TRBV30
j_call: TRBJ1-6
d_call: NA
clone_size: NA
cdr3_nt: TGTGCCTGGAGTGGACTCTTAAGCCCCTATAATTCACCCCTCCACTTT
cdr3_aa: CAWSGLLSPYNSPLHF

v_call: TRBV28
j_call: TRBJ1-2
d_call: NA
clone_size: NA
cdr3_nt: TGTGCCAGCAGTCCTCAGGAATATGGCTACACCTTC
cdr3_aa: CASSPQEYGYTF

v_call: TRBV16
j_call: TRBJ1-5
d_call: TRBD1
clone_size: NA
cdr3_nt: TGTGCCAGCAGCCAAGCCGGGACAGGCAATCAGCCCCAGCATTTT
cdr3_aa: CASSQAGTGNQPQHF

v_call: TRBV10-3
j_call: TRBJ2-1
d_call: NA
clone_size: NA
cdr3_nt: TGTGCCATCAGTGTCACCTACAATGAGCAGTTCTTC
cdr3_aa: CAISVTYNEQFF

v_call: TRBV30
j_call: TRBJ1-5
d_call: NA
clone_size: NA
cdr3_nt: TGTGCCTGGAGCGGGGGAAGCGGTCAGCCCCAGCATTTT
cdr3_aa: CAWSGGSGQPQHF

v_call: TRBV6-6
j_call: TRBJ2-3
d_call: NA
clone_size: NA
cdr3_nt: TGTGCCAGCAGACTAGTAGACGTGGGCACAGATACGCAGTATTTT
cdr3_aa: CASRLVDVGTDTQYF

v_call: TRBV4-1
j_call: TRBJ2-3
d_call: NA
clone_size: once
cdr3_nt: TGCGCCAGCAGCCAAGATCTTCTTTCGACAGATACGCAGTATTTT
cdr3_aa: CASSQDLLSTDTQYF

v_call: TRBV4-1
j_call: TRBJ1-1
d_call: TRBD1
clone_size: NA
cdr3_nt: TGCGCCAGCAGCCTAGGGACAGGGAGGAACACTGAAGCTTTCTTT
cdr3_aa: CASSLGTGRNTEAFF

v_call: TRBV6-5
j_call: TRBJ2-7
d_call: NA
clone_size: NA
cdr3_nt: TGTGCCAGCCTATTAGATCTCACAGGGAGCGAGCAGTACTTC
cdr3_aa: CASLLDLTGSEQYF

v_call: TRBV9
j_call: TRBJ2-1
d_call: TRBD1
clone_size: NA
cdr3_nt: TGTGCCAGCAGCCCTCGACAGGGGCGGTATGAGCAGTTCTTC
cdr3_aa: CASSPRQGRYEQFF

v_call: TRBV6-4
j_call: TRBJ2-3
d_call: TRBD2
clone_size: NA
cdr3_nt: TGTGCCAGCAGTGAACTAGCGGGAGGGGCAGATACGCAGTATTTT
cdr3_aa: CASSELAGGADTQYF

v_call: TRBV25-1
j_call: TRBJ1-4
d_call: TRBD1
clone_size: NA
cdr3_nt: TGTGCCAGCAGTACCGGGACAGTTGTATCTAATTTCGAAAAACTGTTTTTT
cdr3_aa: CASSTGTVVSNFEKLFF

v_call: TRBV18
j_call: TRBJ1-6
d_call: NA
clone_size: NA
cdr3_nt: TGTGCCAGCTCACCGGGCCAGATCTATAATTCACCCCTCCACTTT
cdr3_aa: CASSPGQIYNSPLHF

v_call: TRBV6-5
j_call: TRBJ1-5
d_call: NA
clone_size: NA
cdr3_nt: TGTGCCAGCAGAAGCACCGGGAATCAGCCCCAGCATTTT
cdr3_aa: CASRSTGNQPQHF

v_call: TRBV5-1
j_call: TRBJ2-1
d_call: TRBD2
clone_size: NA
cdr3_nt: TGCGCCAGCAGCCAGGGACTAGCGGGAGACAGGGAGCAGTTCTTC
cdr3_aa: CASSQGLAGDREQFF

v_call: TRBV7-3
j_call: TRBJ1-2
d_call: TRBD1
clone_size: NA
cdr3_nt: TGTGCCAGCAGCTTGGACAGGGGTGGCTACACCTTC
cdr3_aa: CASSLDRGGYTF

v_call: TRBV6-1
j_call: TRBJ1-1
d_call: NA
clone_size: NA
cdr3_nt: TGTGCCAGCAGTGAAGTGCGGGGACGGGGCACTGAAGCTTTCTTT
cdr3_aa: CASSEVRGRGTEAFF

v_call: TRBV5-1
j_call: TRBJ2-3
d_call: TRBD2
clone_size: NA
cdr3_nt: TGCGCCAGCAGCTTGGGGGTAGCGGGAGTGCCAGATACGCAGTATTTT
cdr3_aa: CASSLGVAGVPDTQYF